The sequence of this T cell receptor (beta chain) was determined in a study of T cell clones after liver transplantation. In the study overall: TCRbeta sequencing after a pre-transplant mixed lymphocyte reaction identified graft-donor-reactive clones, later tracked in post-transplant blood.

V was shortened by 6 bases and J by 1 base, with 16 bases between the two germline ends. The CDR3 contains 15 residues. The V gene's germline CDR1 is MNHEY and CDR2 SMNVEV (reference sequence). TCRdb keeps only in-frame clones here, not all; method: immunoSEQ multiplex PCR. Of approximately 7,900 clones listed, approximately 80% are singletons. This receptor was obtained from a human donor who received a liver transplant. The V and J genes are TRBV27 and TRBJ2-7; TRBD1 might be the D (5 bases). This sample comprised CD8+ T cells from blood, obtained before liver transplant. Written as DNA, the CDR3 is TGTGCCAGCAGCCCTACAGGAAAGGGGTCCTACGAGCAGTACTTC. Translated: CASSPTGKGSYEQYF.